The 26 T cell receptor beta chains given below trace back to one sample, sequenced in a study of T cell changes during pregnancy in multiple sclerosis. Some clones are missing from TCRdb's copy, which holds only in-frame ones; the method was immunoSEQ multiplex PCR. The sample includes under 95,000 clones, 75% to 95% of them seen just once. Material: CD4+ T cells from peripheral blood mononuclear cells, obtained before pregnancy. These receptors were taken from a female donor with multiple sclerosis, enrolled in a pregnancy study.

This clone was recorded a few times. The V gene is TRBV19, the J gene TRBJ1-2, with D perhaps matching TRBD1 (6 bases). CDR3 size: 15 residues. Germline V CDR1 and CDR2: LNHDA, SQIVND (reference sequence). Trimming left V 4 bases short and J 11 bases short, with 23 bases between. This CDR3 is CASSTHLATGSSYTF. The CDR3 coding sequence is TGTGCCAGTAGTACCCATCTCGCCACAGGGAGTTCATACACCTTC.

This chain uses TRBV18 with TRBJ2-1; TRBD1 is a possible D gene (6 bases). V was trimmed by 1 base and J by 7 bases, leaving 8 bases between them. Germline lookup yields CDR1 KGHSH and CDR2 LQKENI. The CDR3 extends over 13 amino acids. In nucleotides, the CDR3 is TGTGCCAGCTCACCACGACAGGAGAATGAGCAGTTCTTC. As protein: CASSPRQENEQFF.

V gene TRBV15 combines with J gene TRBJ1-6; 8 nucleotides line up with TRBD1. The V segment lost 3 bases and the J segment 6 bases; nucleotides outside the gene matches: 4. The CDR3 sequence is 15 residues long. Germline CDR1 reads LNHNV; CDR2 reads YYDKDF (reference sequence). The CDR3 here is CATSSQTGANSPLHF. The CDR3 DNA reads TGTGCCACCAGCAGTCAGACAGGGGCTAATTCACCCCTCCACTTT.

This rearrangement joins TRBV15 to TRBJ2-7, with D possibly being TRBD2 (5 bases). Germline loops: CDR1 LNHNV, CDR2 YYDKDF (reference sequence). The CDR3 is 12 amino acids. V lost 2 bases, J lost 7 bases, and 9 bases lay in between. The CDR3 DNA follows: TGTGCCACCAGCAGAATCCCGGGGGAGCAGTACTTC. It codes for CATSRIPGEQYF.

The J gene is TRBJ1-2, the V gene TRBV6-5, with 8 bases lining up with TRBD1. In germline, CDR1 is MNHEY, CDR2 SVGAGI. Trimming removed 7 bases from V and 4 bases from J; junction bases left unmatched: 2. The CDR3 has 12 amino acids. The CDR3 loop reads CASMTGAYGYTF. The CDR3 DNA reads TGTGCCAGCATGACAGGGGCCTATGGCTACACCTTC.

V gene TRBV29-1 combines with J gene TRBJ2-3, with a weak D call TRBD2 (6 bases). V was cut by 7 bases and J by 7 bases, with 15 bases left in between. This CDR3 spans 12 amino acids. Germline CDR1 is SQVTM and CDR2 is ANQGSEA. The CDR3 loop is CSAPGSGYTQYF. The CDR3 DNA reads TGCAGCGCCCCGGGCAGCGGGTATACGCAGTATTTT.

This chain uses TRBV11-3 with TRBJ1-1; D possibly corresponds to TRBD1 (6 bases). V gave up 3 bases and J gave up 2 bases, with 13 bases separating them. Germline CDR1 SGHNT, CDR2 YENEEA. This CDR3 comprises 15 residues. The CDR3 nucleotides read TGTGCCAGCAGCTTTAAGGGGGGGGCCAACACTGAAGCTTTCTTT. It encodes CASSFKGGANTEAFF. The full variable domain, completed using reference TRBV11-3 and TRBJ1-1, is EAGVVQSPRYKIIEKKQPVAFWCNPISGHNTLYWYLQNLGQGPELLIRYENEEAVDDSQLPKDRFSAERLKGVDSTLKIQPAELGDSAVYLCASSFKGGANTEAFFGQGTRLTVV.

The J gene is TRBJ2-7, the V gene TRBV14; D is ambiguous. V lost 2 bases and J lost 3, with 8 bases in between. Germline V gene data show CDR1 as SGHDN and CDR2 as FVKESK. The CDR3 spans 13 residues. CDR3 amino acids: CASSQNGGYEQYF. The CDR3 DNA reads TGTGCCAGCAGCCAAAACGGCGGCTACGAGCAGTACTTC.

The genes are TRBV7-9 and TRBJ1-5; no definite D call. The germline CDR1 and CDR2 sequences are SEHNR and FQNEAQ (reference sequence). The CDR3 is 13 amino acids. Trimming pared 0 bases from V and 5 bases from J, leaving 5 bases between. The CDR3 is CASSLAVYQPQHF. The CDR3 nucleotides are TGTGCCAGCAGCTTAGCCGTGTATCAGCCCCAGCATTTT. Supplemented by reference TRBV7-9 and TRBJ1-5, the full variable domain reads DTGVSQNPRHKITKRGQNVTFRCDPISEHNRLYWYRQTLGQGPEFLTYFQNEAQLEKSRLLSDRFSAERPKGSFSTLEIQRTEQGDSAMYLCASSLAVYQPQHFGDGTRLSIL.

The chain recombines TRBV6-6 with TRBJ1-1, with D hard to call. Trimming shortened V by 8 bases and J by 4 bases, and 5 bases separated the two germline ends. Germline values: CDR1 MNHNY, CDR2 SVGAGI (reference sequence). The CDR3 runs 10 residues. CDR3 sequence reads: CASGLTEAFF. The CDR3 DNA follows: TGTGCCAGCGGACTCACTGAAGCTTTCTTT.

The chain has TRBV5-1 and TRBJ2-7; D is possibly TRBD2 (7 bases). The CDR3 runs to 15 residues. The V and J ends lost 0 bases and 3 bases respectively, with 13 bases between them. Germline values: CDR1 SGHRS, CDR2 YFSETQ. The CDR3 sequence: CASSLGGGDYYEQYF. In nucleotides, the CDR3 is TGCGCCAGCAGCTTGGGGGGGGGCGATTACTACGAGCAGTACTTC.

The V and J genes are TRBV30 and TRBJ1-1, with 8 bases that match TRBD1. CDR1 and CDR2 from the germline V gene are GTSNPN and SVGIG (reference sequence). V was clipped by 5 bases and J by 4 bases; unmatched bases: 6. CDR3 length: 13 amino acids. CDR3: CAWDRGRATEAFF. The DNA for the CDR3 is TGTGCCTGGGACAGGGGTCGGGCCACTGAAGCTTTCTTT.

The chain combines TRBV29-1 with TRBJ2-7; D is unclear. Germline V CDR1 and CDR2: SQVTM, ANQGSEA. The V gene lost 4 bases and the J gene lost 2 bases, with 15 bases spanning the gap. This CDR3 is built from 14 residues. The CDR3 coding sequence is TGCAGCGTTGGGTATAGTTCGATGGCCTACGAGCAGTACTTC. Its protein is CSVGYSSMAYEQYF.

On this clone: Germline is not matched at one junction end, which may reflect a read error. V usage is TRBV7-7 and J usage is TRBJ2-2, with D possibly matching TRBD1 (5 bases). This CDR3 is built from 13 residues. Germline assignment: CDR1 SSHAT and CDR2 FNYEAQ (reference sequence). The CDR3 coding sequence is TGTGCTAGCAGTCGGACACGCACCGGGGAGCTGTTTTTT. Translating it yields CASSRTRTGELFF.

CDR3 protein: CASSIGTGAVLTEAFF. In DNA, the CDR3 is TGTGCCAGTAGTATCGGGACAGGGGCCGTACTAACTGAAGCTTTCTTT. The chain recombines TRBV19 with TRBJ1-1; 10 nucleotides agree with TRBD1. V dropped 3 bases and J dropped 5; count of bases not matched to a gene: 9. The CDR3 spans 16 residues. CDR1 LNHDA and CDR2 SQIVND come from the germline V gene (reference sequence).

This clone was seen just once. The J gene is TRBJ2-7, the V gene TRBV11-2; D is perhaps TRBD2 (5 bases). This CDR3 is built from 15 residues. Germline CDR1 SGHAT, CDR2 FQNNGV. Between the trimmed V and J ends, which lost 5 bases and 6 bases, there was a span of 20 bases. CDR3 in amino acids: CASSPLEGREVEQYF. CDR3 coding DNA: TGTGCCAGCAGCCCCCTTGAGGGTAGGGAAGTCGAGCAGTACTTC.

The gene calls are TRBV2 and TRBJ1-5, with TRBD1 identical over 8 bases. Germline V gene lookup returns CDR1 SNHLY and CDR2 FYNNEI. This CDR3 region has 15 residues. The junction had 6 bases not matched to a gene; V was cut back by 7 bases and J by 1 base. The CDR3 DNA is TGTGCCAGCATGTCGGACAGGGCGAGCAATCAGCCCCAGCATTTT. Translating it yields CASMSDRASNQPQHF.

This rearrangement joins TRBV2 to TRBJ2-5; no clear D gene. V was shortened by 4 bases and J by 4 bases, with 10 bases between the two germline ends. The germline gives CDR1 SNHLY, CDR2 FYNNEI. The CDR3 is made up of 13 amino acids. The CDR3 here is CASSGSSSETQYF. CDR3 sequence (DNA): TGTGCCAGCAGTGGTTCCTCTTCAGAGACCCAGTACTTC. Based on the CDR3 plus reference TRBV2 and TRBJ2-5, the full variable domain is EPEVTQTPSHQVTQMGQEVILRCVPISNHLYFYWYRQILGQKVEFLVSFYNNEISEKSEIFDDQFSVERPDGSNFTLKIRSTKLEDSAMYFCASSGSSSETQYFGPGTRLLVL.

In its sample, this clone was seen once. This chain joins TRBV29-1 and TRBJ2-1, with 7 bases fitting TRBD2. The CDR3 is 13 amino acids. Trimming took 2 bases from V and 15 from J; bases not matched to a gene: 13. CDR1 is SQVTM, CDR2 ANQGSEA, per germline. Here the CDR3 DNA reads TGCAGCGTTGAACCGTCCTCTGGGGGGGTGGGGTTCTTC. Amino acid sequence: CSVEPSSGGVGFF.

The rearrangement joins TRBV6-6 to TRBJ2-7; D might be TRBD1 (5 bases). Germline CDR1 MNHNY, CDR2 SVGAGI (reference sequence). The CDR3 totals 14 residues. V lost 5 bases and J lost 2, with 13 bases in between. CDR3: CASSDRTPTYEQYF. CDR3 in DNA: TGTGCCAGCAGTGACCGGACACCTACCTACGAGCAGTACTTC.

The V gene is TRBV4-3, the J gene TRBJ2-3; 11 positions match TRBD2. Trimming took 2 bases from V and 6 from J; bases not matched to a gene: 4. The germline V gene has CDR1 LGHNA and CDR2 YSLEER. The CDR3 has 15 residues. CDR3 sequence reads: CASSQSSGGSDTQYF. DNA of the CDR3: TGCGCCAGCAGCCAATCTAGCGGGGGGTCGGATACGCAGTATTTT.

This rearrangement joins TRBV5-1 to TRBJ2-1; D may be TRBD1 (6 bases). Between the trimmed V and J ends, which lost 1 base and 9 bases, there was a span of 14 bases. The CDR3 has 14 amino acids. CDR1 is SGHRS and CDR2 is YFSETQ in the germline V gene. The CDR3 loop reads CASSLSQTGIEQFF. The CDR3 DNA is TGCGCCAGCAGCTTGTCACAAACAGGGATTGAGCAGTTCTTC.

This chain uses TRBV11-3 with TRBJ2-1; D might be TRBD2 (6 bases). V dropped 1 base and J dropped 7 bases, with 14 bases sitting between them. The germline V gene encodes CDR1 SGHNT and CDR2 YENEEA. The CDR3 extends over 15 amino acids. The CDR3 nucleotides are TGTGCCAGCAGCTTAGGTCGGAGGGCCTTTAATGAGCAGTTCTTC. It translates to CASSLGRRAFNEQFF.

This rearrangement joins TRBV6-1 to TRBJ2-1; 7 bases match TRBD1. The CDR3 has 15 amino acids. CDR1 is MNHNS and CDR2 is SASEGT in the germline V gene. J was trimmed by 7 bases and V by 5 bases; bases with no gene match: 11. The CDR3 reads CASSPRDRVQNEQFF. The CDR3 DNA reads TGTGCCAGCAGTCCACGTGACAGGGTTCAGAATGAGCAGTTCTTC.

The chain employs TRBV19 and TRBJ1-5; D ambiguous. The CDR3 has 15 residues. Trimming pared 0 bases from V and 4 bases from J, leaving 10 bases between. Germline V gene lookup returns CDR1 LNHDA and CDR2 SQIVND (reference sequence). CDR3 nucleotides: TGTGCCAGTAGTATAGAGGGCTGGGAGAATCAGCCCCAGCATTTT. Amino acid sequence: CASSIEGWENQPQHF.

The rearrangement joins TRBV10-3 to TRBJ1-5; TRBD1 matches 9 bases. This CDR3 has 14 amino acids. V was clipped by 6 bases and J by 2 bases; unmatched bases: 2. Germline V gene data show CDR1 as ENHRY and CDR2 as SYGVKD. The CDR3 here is CAISGDRGNQPQHF. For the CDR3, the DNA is TGTGCCATCAGCGGGGACAGGGGCAATCAGCCCCAGCATTTT.